A single sample gave rise to the 8 T cell receptor beta chains below, sequenced in a study of control samples from healthy donors and cancer patients. This table comes from immunoSEQ multiplex PCR, and its TCRdb copy is limited to in-frame clones, with some not included. This sample yields 100,000 or so clones, of which about 91% are seen a single time; 2% to 3% belongs to the top ten. Sequencing was done on a sample of blood. These receptors originate from a woman between 18 and 29 years old in good health.

This clone showed up just once. The chain employs TRBV10-3 and TRBJ1-5, with 10 positions matching TRBD1. The germline V gene encodes CDR1 ENHRY and CDR2 SYGVKD. Trimming cost V 0 bases and J 2 bases; bases outside gene matches: 1. The length of the CDR3 is 16 residues. This CDR3 reads CAISESTGGGNQPQHF. For the CDR3, the DNA is TGTGCCATCAGTGAGTCGACAGGGGGCGGCAATCAGCCCCAGCATTTT.

The chain is built from TRBV24-1 and TRBJ1-1; D possibly corresponds to TRBD1 (5 bases). V was clipped by 3 bases and J by 1 base, with 8 bases between them. The germline gives CDR1 KGHDR, CDR2 SFDVKD. There are 14 residues in the CDR3. CDR3 bases: TGTGCCACCAGTGATCGAGGGGCGAACACTGAAGCTTTCTTT. Amino acids: CATSDRGANTEAFF.

Of note for this clone: At one end the junction does not follow the germline gene, possibly because of a read error. This chain joins TRBV6-7 and TRBJ1-1, with no clear D. TRBV6-7 is identified as an open reading frame with a role that is uncertain. This CDR3 is 15 amino acids long. The CDR3 DNA follows: TGTGCCAGCAATTACTGTGAGAGAAAGAACACTGAAGCTTTCTTT. It specifies CASNYCERKNTEAFF.

The rearrangement uses TRBV10-2 and TRBJ2-6; weak D call: TRBD1 (5 bases). Per germline, CDR1 WSHSY and CDR2 SAAADI. The CDR3 runs to 17 residues. V was pared by 3 bases and J by 0 bases, with 12 bases between. CDR3 nucleotide sequence: TGCGCCAGCAGTGATTCCCACAGGAGCTCTGGGGCCAACGTCCTGACTTTC. This gives the protein CASSDSHRSSGANVLTF.

This chain joins TRBV24-1 and TRBJ2-7; D is ambiguous. Germline values: CDR1 KGHDR, CDR2 SFDVKD. There are 12 residues in the CDR3. V dropped 2 bases and J dropped 4 bases, with 5 bases sitting between them. The CDR3 DNA reads as TGTGCCACCAGTGATTCCCGATACGAGCAGTACTTC. As protein: CATSDSRYEQYF.

This clone was found a few times. J is TRBJ1-1 and V is TRBV5-1; 8 bases are shared with TRBD1. V lost 4 bases and J lost 6; bases outside the gene matches: 11. Per the germline V gene, CDR1 is SGHRS and CDR2 is YFSETQ. The CDR3 is made up of 15 amino acids. In DNA form, the CDR3 reads TGCGCCAGCAGCGGACGGACAGGGATCGTTGCTGAAGCTTTCTTT. Its protein product is CASSGRTGIVAEAFF.

The V and J genes are TRBV6-1 and TRBJ2-3, with D possibly matching TRBD2 (7 bases). The V end was cut by 2 bases, the J end by 4 bases, with 16 bases between. This CDR3 contains 16 residues. Germline V gene lookup returns CDR1 MNHNS and CDR2 SASEGT. In DNA form, the CDR3 reads TGTGCCAGCAGTGAAAAGGGGGGGTCTGGTCCAGATACGCAGTATTTT. It codes for CASSEKGGSGPDTQYF.

The V call is TRBV4-1, the J call TRBJ1-1; no reliable D call. The germline V and J ends were trimmed by 6 bases and 0 bases, with 11 bases remaining between them. The CDR3 has 14 amino acids. Germline V CDR1 and CDR2: MGHRA, YSYEKL. This CDR3 reads CASRGPLVNTEAFF. For the CDR3, the DNA is TGCGCCAGCAGAGGACCACTAGTGAACACTGAAGCTTTCTTT.